This T cell receptor (beta chain) was documented in a study of cytomegalovirus exposure and HLA in healthy donors (dated by TCRdb to between 2016 and 2019). Regarding the study in general: An earlier analysis of some 600 of the donors reported under 300 Gb of sequence data and 117 million unique TCR beta sequences obtained from about 179 million T cells. Genome-wide SNP genotypes for about 65% of the roughly 670 donors were used in a later genetic analysis, which treated that subset as a discovery cohort. On average, roughly 200,000 unique TCR beta nucleotide sequences were sequenced per donor among some 420 genotyped donors of the cohort, with roughly a sixth of those sequences being non-productive. HLA typing included class I and class II loci at four-digit resolution. High-throughput TCR immunosequencing, statistical association of individual TCRs with disease status, and machine learning were combined to predict cytomegalovirus infection status. An early release covering some 640 HLA-typed donors comprised about 300 gigabases of sequencing data and roughly 85 million unique TCR sequences. All discovery cohort repertoires had been generated on a single sequencing platform. A later analysis re-examined previously published TCR beta repertoires from 610 or so donors and added high-resolution HLA genotyping to investigate patterns of TCR occurrence. A separate validation cohort of 100 to 150 different subjects was used in addition to the roughly 700-subject first cohort. The study aimed to test whether signatures of past pathogen exposure could be identified by cataloging public T cell receptors. Rather than drawing on any new phenotypic data, the later analysis identified candidate immune exposures from TCR beta sequences and the way those sequences occurred across donors. Of the 300 to 400 genotyped donors, 65% to 90% fell in the genetic ancestry cluster associated with self-reported Caucasian donors. In an earlier analysis of 587 of the donors, high-throughput TCR beta sequencing was used to judge whether each TCR beta V gene segment behaved as functional or pseudogenic. Donor age, sex, ethnicity and CMV serostatus were compiled together with the repertoire data. Five DR-DQ haplotypes were handled as single units for association and clustering because linkage in the cohort was strong. The number of donors typed differed by locus, with roughly 620-630 for A, B, C, DRB1 and DQB1, 522 for DQA1, under 610 for DPA1, and some 440 for DPB1. The study used immunosequencing to profile the T cell repertoires of 666 subjects and linked those repertoires to cytomegalovirus serostatus. Here is what the overall study found, with its caveats: The study listed approximately 160 TCR beta chains as associated with cytomegalovirus. Across donors, most TCR sequences were observed very rarely, whereas some public TCRs were present in many individuals. A few of the identified cytomegalovirus-associated TCR beta chains were confirmed in vitro to be specific for cytomegalovirus antigens. A further reported finding was that TCR beta sequences accurately predicted the HLA-A and HLA-B alleles for most subjects in the first cohort. According to a later analysis, most CMV-associated TCR beta chains appeared to be HLA-restricted, and the HLA associations seemed to be driven largely by CMV exposure. In this cohort, only TCR beta chains were sequenced, and detectable features were limited by the absence of alpha or paired-chain data. Cytomegalovirus status was reported to be diagnosed by the classifier with high specificity and sensitivity in both the original and validation cohorts. Specific HLA alleles were associated with around 18,000 TCR beta sequences at a false discovery rate of 0.05 in a later analysis. The authors suggested that the approach could potentially be extended to other disease states and immunological phenotypes. Sequencing depth was assumed to be roughly uniform across donors in the presence/absence analyses, though that assumption may not hold. Linkage disequilibrium might explain the correlated functional status among segregating V segments, but an unknown experimental factor could not be excluded. A cluster of highly shared sequence variants was judged likely to be a technical artifact of the sequencing pipeline. V-gene and J-gene trimming of TCR beta chains was associated with a missense DCLRE1C variant in a later genetic analysis, and the association was replicated in an independent cohort. A later analysis reported that several top co-occurrence clusters appeared linked to parvovirus B19, influenza, CMV and Epstein-Barr virus. Strong co-occurrence of HLA alleles, especially DR and DQ, made assigning TCR associations to individual alleles difficult. Broadly in line with IMGT annotations, most TCR beta V segments showed up in productive rearrangements about 90% or about 30% of the time in an earlier analysis of 450 to 750 of the donors. In a later analysis, HLA-associated TCR beta chains were found to be more clonally expanded and to have lower generation probabilities than equally common non-associated chains. In a later genetic analysis, fewer N-insertions in productive TCRs were reported among donors in an Asian-associated ancestry cluster than the approximately 710-donor mean. A later analysis found that TCR association rates varied across HLA loci, with DRB1 alleles showing the most associated TCRs and HLA-C alleles the fewest. CMV serostatus was the only immune exposure information available for the cohort. Because HLA typing was unavailable for some donors at each locus, only the typed subset was used in association tests. The earlier analysis of fewer than 750 of the donors excluded seventeen rarely observed V segments, including chromosome 9 orphons, because counts were too low.

Libraries came from the immunoSEQ multiplex PCR assay. For the multiplex PCR, a mixture combining 60 forward primers for TCR Vbeta segments and 13 reverse primers for TCR Jbeta segments was used. Amplification of the CDR3 region of rearranged TCR beta genes was performed with a multiplex PCR assay on genomic DNA. On the Illumina HiSeq System, the amplified TCR beta libraries were sequenced as 87-base-pair reads. In the paper's pipeline: Across the roughly 640 repertoires, a later analysis counted about 81 million unique TCR beta chains, approximately 10 million of which were shared by at least two donors. A nearest-neighbor algorithm error-corrected the raw reads and collapsed the reads into unique sequences, merging closely related sequences to remove PCR and sequencing errors. V, D and J gene segments were assigned by aligning CDR3 sequences to IMGT reference sequences. For a sequence to be retained, a match of at least six nucleotides was required to both a V gene segment and a J gene segment. A rearrangement was called productive if the CDR3 had no stop codons and remained in frame with V and J, and every other rearrangement was called non-productive. CDR3 was defined by IMGT convention, running from the second conserved V-encoded cysteine to the conserved J-encoded phenylalanine. The earlier analysis of about 620 of the donors excluded sequences that lacked an unambiguous match to a single V gene segment. An earlier analysis of approximately 590 of the donors classified V segments as functional when productive rearrangements were above 56.7% and as segregating when the standard deviation between donors was above 5%. A statistical classification framework was built to diagnose cytomegalovirus status from the catalog of TCR beta chain sequences. In a later analysis, TCR nucleotide sequences were compared against IMGT/GENE-DB human TR gene sequences so that V and J genes could be assigned. In a later analysis, CDR3 sequences and most-parsimonious VDJ recombination scenarios were assigned using the TCRdist pipeline. A later analysis defined each TCR beta chain by its CDR3 amino acid sequence plus V-gene family, and excluded reads lacking a unique V-gene family. A later analysis removed 592 highly shared, low-generation-probability nucleotide sequences to deal with suspected cross-contamination and a sequencing artifact. A later analysis calculated a clonal expansion index for each public chain from normalized within-repertoire ranks of inferred template counts. In a later analysis, generation probabilities were computed with a VDJ recombination model fitted to out-of-frame rearrangements, and the resulting probabilities were checked against IGoR. A later analysis scored TCR-TCR, TCR-HLA and TCR-CMV co-occurrence with hypergeometric tests, applying a repertoire-size bias correction to TCR pairs. In a later analysis, false discovery rates were estimated by permuting HLA or CMV assignments 20 times. In a later analysis, co-occurring TCRs were grouped using DBSCAN, and TCRdist sequence similarity was added for clustering within HLA-allele-positive subsets. Co-occurrence clustering excluded repertoires with fewer than 30,000 or more than 120,000 public chains, plus five with anomalous nucleotide sharing. Imported from immuneACCESS, the table was reduced by TCRdb to in-frame sequences with V and J called. These copies leave out some clones; in studies compared against another copy, an unresolved V gene accounts for under half, and the cause of the remainder is not known. The DNA gave D and trimming, while V, J and clone size come from that table. In all, the sample holds over 100,000 clones, and around 83% of those were seen once. Of the sample, 2.5% to 3.5% is held by the ten largest clones.

The cohort was made up of several hundred healthy bone marrow donors. All cohort members were sampled while nominally healthy, although unrecorded immune exposures were likely present. The donor tested CMV seropositive and was one of the 289 seropositive cohort members. Each donor provided a peripheral blood sample, and peripheral blood mononuclear cells were used for TCR beta sequencing. Genomic DNA was extracted from the blood cell samples with the Qiagen DNeasy Blood Extraction Kit. This clone appeared once. This receptor's antigen is unknown. Base quality data are lacking; no much larger clone is found one base away. This sequence originates from a woman aged 18-30 years in good health and CMV-seropositive. Source material: PBMCs.

The sequence in DNA is TGTGCCAGCAGCTCTCTCCCGGGCGGGGGGGCTGGAGATACGCAGTATTTT. It specifies CASSSLPGGGAGDTQYF. The chain is assembled from TRBV28 and TRBJ2-3, and 9 junctional nucleotides match TRBD2. Reading from cysteine to phenylalanine, the CDR3 counts 17 amino acids. Solely the CDR3 DNA is kept, with 51 bases framed from the first base. The germline V gene specifies MDHEN as CDR1 and SYDVKM as CDR2. V ends up 6 bases short and J 5 bases short, with an unmatched junction base count of 15.